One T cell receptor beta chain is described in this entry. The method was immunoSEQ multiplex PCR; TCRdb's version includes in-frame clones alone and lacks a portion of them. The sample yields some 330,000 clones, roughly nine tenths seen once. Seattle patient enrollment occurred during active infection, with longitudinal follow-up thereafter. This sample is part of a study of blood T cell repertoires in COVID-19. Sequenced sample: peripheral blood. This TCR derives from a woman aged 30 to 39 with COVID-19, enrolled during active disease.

The CDR3, as DNA: TGTGCCAGCAGCCTACGACAGGGTTTACAGCCCCAGCATTTT. Its protein product is CASSLRQGLQPQHF. This chain links TRBV7-7 with TRBJ1-5, with TRBD1 identical over 7 bases. Germline-derived CDR1 and CDR2 are SSHAT and FNYEAQ (reference sequence). The CDR3 has 14 amino acids. J was trimmed by 7 bases and V by 5 bases; bases with no gene match: 8.